The clone carrying this TCR beta chain was recorded a few times. Its antigen remains unidentified. Naive CD4+ T cells were purified with Tregs depleted by CD25. Full-length variable regions came from constant-region reverse primers plus semi-nested Nested Universal Primer A PCR. One entry per CDR3 protein results from TCRdb running MiXCR on the 5' RACE reads. The table lists tens of thousands of distinct CDR3 sequences, almost 25% of them singletons, with 2.5% to 4% in the top ten. Overall study results and limits: The TCR gene usage of tumor memory CD4+ T cells clustered together with blood and lymph node memory CD4+ cells and with lymph node naive CD4+ cells.

Trimming took 5 bases from V and 8 from J, leaving 18 bases between them. CDR3 length: 14 amino acids. The germline V gene encodes CDR1 MNHEY and CDR2 SVGAGI. Material for sequencing was tumor-infiltrating naive CD4+ T cells sorted from the breast tumor. Subset reported: naive CD4+ T cells, CD4+CD45RA+CD25-. The chain links TRBV6-5 to TRBJ1-2, with no clear D. The origin of this receptor is a female donor with breast cancer. CDR3 residues: CASSPSPGLGGYTF. The DNA for the CDR3 is TGTGCCAGCAGTCCCTCCCCAGGCTTGGGGGGCTACACCTTC.